This T cell receptor (beta chain) was obtained from a study of a mutant IDH1 vaccine in newly diagnosed glioma (dated by TCRdb to 2020 to 2023). Some background on the complete study: Vaccination began 4-6 weeks after radiotherapy alone, or alongside temozolomide cycles in the chemotherapy-containing groups. The roughly 34 treated patients were around 60% male and around 40% female, with a mean age of approximately 40 years. Prior to enrollment, standard therapy consisting of radiotherapy alone, temozolomide alone, or radiochemotherapy with temozolomide had been administered to patients, with the combination being received by most patients. Visit V12 was the week-35 safety follow-up and visit V13 was the week-47 end of study. Six visits were used for peripheral blood collection: V03 (baseline), V05, V07, V10, V12 and V13. For exploratory analyses, about two dozen treated patients had longitudinal TCRB deep sequencing done wherever samples were available. Results the study describes overall, beyond this receptor: Selection of PBMC samples for TCRB deep sequencing was based on availability. Immune responses induced by the vaccine were seen in around 93% of patients across multiple MHC alleles. Pseudoprogression seemed to be unrelated to changes in the top peripheral T cell clonotypes found by TCRB sequencing. The authors noted that analyses of patient blood samples could not be reproduced because of sample limitations.

The library relied on the immunoSEQ multiplex PCR assay. Rearranged TCR beta chain sequences were amplified using the hsTCRB Kit according to the manufacturer's protocol. Sequencing of TCRB libraries was carried out on an Illumina MiSeq. In the source study's methods: Demultiplexing, trimming and gene mapping were performed with the kit vendor's proprietary platform. The clones in this table, taken by TCRdb from immuneACCESS, are in-frame only. Not every clone is retained; where verified, under half of the shortfall comes from an unresolved V gene, and the cause of the rest is unknown. D and trimming were read from the DNA, whereas the V and J calls and clone size are those reported in that table. Recorded for this sample are about 56,000 clones; about 79% of them occurred a single time. Around 5% of the sample rests with the top ten. As concerns this clone: Its recognized antigen is unknown. There are no base qualities to consult, and no much larger clone falls within one base.

Interpreted using the paper, the time point label stands for: week 47, end of study. A 20-mer mutant IDH1 peptide at 300 micrograms in Montanide made up each vaccine dose, which was injected subcutaneously together with topical imiquimod. Across visits V03 through V10, patients got a total of eight vaccinations, given in weeks 1, 3, 5, 7, 11, 15, 19 and 23. Donors had newly diagnosed WHO grade 3 or 4 IDH1-mutant astrocytomas with loss of nuclear ATRX. The samples were drawn from NOA16, a multicentre, single-arm, open-label phase I trial in Germany that tested a mutant IDH1 peptide vaccine in humans for the first time. Genomic DNA for TCRB sequencing was extracted from EDTA blood using the DNeasy Blood and Tissue Kit. The cysteine opens and the phenylalanine closes a CDR3 of 16 amino acids. Kept here is only the CDR3 DNA, which spans 48 bases and is read in frame from base 1. The junction shows trimming of 2 bases on V and 3 bases on J, and the gene matches do not reach 8 bases of it. CDR1 and CDR2 (GTSNPN, SVGIG) derive from the germline V gene (reference sequence).

The V and J genes are TRBV30 and TRBJ1-3, with TRBD1 identical over 9 junction bases. The origin of this receptor is a man aged 50 or older with glioma. The sequences come from PBMCs, collected from a glioma patient whose treatment included an IDH1 peptide vaccine. The CDR3 region reads CAWSTRGTGYGNTIYF. DNA sequence: TGTGCCTGGAGTACCCGAGGGACAGGGTATGGAAACACCATATATTTT.